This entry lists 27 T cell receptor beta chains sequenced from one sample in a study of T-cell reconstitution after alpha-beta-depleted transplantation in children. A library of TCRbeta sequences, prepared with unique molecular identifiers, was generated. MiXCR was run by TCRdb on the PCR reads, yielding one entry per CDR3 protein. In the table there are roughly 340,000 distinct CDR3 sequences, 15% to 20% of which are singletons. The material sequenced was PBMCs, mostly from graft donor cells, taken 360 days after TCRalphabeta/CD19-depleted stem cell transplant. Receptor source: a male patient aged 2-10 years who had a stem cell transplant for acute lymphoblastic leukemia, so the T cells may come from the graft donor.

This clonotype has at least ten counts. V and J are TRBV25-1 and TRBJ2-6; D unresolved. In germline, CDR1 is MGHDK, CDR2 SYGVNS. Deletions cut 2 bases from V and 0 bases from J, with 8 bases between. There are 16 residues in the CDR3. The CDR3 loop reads CASSESRASGANVLTF. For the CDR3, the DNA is TGTGCCAGCAGTGAAAGCAGAGCCTCTGGGGCCAACGTCCTGACTTTC.

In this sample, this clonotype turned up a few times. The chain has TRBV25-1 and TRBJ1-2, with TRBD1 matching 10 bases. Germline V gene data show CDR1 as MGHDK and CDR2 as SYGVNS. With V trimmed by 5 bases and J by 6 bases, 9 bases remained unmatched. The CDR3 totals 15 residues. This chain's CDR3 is CASSKTGGLPDGYTF. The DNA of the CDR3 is TGTGCCAGCAGTAAGACAGGGGGCCTCCCCGATGGCTACACCTTC.

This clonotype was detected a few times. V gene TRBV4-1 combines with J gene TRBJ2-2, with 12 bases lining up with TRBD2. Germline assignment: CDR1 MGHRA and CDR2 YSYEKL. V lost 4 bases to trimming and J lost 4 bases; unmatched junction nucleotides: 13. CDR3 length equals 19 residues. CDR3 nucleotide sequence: TGCGCCAGCAGCCTGGGGCTAGCGGGAGGGGCCACTTTCACCGGGGAGCTGTTTTTT. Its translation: CASSLGLAGGATFTGELFF.

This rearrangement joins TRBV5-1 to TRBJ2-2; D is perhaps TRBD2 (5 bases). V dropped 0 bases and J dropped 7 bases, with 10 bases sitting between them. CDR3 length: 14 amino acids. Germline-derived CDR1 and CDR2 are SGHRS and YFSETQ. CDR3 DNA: TGCGCCAGCAGCTTGGGACTCGCGGGCGGGGAGCTGTTTTTT. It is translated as CASSLGLAGGELFF.

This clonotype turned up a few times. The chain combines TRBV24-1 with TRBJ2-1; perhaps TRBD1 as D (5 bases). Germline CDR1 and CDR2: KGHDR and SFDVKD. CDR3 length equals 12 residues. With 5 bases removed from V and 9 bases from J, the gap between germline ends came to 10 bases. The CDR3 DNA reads TGTGCCACCAGTGGACAGTACGGTGAGCAGTTCTTC. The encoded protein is CATSGQYGEQFF.

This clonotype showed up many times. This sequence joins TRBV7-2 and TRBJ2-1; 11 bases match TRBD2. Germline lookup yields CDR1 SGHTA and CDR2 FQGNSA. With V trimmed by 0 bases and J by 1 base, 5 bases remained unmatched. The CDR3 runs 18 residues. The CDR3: CASSLALAGVPSYNEQFF. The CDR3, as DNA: TGTGCCAGCAGCTTAGCACTAGCGGGAGTCCCTTCCTACAATGAGCAGTTCTTC.

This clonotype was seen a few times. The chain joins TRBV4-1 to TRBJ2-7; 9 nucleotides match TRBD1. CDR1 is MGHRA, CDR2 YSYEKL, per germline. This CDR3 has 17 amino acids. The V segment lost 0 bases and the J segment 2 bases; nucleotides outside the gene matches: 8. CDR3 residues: CASSQEPGQGLPYEQYF. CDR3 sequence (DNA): TGCGCCAGCAGCCAAGAACCGGGACAGGGTCTTCCCTACGAGCAGTACTTC.

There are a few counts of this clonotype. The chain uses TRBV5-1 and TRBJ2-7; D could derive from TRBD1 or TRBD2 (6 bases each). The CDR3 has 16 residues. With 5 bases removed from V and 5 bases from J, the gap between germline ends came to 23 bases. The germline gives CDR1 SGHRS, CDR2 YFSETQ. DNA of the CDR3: TGCGCCAGCAGTCGGAACAGGGCGCCATGGGAGGACGAGCAGTACTTC. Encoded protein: CASSRNRAPWEDEQYF.

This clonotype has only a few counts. The CDR3 spells CASSEAPSTEQYF. CDR3 DNA: TGTGCCAGCAGCGAGGCCCCTAGCACCGAGCAGTACTTC. V gene TRBV9 combines with J gene TRBJ2-7; TRBD2 might be the D (5 bases). V was trimmed by 3 bases and J by 6 bases, leaving 13 bases between them. The germline gives CDR1 SGDLS, CDR2 YYNGEE. The CDR3 contains 13 residues.

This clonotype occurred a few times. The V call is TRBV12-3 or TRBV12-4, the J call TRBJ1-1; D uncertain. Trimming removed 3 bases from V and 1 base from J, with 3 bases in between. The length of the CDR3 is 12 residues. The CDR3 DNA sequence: TGTGCCAGCAGTTTTAAGAACACTGAAGCTTTCTTT. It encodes CASSFKNTEAFF.

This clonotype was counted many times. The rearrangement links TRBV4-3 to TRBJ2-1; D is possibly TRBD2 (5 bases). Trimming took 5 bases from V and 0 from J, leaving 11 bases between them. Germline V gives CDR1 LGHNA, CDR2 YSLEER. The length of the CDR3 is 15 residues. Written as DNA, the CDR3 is TGCGCCAGCAGCTCCGGGGAAGTCTCCTACAATGAGCAGTTCTTC. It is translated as CASSSGEVSYNEQFF.

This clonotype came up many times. CDR3 bases: TGCGCCAGCAGCTTGGATACACCGAATGAAAAACTGTTTTTT. As protein: CASSLDTPNEKLFF. The V call is TRBV5-1, the J call TRBJ1-4, with unresolved D. The CDR3 is made up of 14 amino acids. Deletions cut 0 bases from V and 5 bases from J, with 8 bases between. The V gene's germline CDR1 is SGHRS and CDR2 YFSETQ.

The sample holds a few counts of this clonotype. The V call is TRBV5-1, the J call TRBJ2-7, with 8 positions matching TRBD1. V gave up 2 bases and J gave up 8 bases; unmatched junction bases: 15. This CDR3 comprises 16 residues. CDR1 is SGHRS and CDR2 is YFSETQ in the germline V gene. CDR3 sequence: CASSFGTQIQGAKQYF. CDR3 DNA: TGCGCCAGCAGCTTCGGAACCCAAATTCAGGGGGCAAAGCAGTACTTC.

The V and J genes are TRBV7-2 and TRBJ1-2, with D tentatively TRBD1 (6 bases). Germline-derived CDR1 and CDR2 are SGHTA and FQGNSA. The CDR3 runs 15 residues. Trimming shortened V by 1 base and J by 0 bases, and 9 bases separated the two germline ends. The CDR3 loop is CASSLVQGSNYGYTF. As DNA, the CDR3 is TGTGCCAGCAGCTTAGTCCAGGGGTCTAACTATGGCTACACCTTC.

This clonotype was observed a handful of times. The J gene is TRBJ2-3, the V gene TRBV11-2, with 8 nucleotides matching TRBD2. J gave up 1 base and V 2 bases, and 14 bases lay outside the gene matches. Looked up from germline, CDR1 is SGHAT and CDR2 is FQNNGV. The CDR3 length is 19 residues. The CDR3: CASSLSSGTRGFRTDTQYF. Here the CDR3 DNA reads TGTGCCAGCAGCTTATCTTCGGGGACTAGAGGGTTTCGCACAGATACGCAGTATTTT.

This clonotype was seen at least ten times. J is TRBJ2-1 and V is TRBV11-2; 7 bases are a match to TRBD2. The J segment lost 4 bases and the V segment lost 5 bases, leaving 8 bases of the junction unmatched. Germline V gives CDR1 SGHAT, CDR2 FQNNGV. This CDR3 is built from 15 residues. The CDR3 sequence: CASSRPGGRYNEQFF. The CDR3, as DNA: TGTGCCAGCAGCCGACCGGGAGGACGGTACAATGAGCAGTTCTTC. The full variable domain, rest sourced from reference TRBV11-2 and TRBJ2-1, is EAGVAQSPRYKIIEKRQSVAFWCNPISGHATLYWYQQILGQGPKLLIQFQNNGVVDDSQLPKDRFSAERLKGVDSTLKIQPAKLEDSAVYLCASSRPGGRYNEQFFGPGTRLTVL.

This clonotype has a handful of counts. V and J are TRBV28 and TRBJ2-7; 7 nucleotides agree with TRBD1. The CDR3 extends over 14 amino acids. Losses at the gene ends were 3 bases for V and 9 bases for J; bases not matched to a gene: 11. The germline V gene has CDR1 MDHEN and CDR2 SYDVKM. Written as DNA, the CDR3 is TGTGCCAGCAGTTTCTTTGACAGGGCATCCGGGCAGTACTTC. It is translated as CASSFFDRASGQYF. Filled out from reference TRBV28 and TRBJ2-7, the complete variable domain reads DVKVTQSSRYLVKRTGEKVFLECVQDMDHENMFWYRQDPGLGLRLIYFSYDVKMKEKGDIPEGYSVSREKKERFSLILESASTNQTSMYLCASSFFDRASGQYFGPGTRLTVT.

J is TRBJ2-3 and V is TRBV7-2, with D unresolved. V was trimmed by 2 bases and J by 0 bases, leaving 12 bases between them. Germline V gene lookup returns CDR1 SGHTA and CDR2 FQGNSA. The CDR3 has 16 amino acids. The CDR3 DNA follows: TGTGCCAGCAGCTTATTGTTCCCCGGGAGCACAGATACGCAGTATTTT. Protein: CASSLLFPGSTDTQYF.

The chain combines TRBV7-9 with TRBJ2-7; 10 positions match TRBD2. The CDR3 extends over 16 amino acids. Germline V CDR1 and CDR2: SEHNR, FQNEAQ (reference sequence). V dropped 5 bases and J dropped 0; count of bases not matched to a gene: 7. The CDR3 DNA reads TGTGCCAGCAGCACCCCACTAGCGGGGAGCTCCTACGAGCAGTACTTC. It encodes CASSTPLAGSSYEQYF.

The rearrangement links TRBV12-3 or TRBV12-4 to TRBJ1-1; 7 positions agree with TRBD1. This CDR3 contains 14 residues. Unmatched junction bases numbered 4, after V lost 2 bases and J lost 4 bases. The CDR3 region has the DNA TGTGCCAGCAGTTTATCAGGGGGGGGCACTGAAGCTTTCTTT. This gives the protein CASSLSGGGTEAFF.

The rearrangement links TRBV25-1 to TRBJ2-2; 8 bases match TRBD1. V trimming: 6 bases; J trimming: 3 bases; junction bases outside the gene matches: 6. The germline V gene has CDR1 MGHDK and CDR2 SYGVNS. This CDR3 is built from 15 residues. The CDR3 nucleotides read TGTGCCAGCAGGACAGGGGAATGGGACACCGGGGAGCTGTTTTTT. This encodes CASRTGEWDTGELFF.

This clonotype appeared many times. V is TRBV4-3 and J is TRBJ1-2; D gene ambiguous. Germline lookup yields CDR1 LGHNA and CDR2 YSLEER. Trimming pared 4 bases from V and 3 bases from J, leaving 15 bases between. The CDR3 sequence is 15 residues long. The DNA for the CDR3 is TGCGCCAGCAGCCCGGGGTTGGACGGCTACTATGGCTACACCTTC. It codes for CASSPGLDGYYGYTF.

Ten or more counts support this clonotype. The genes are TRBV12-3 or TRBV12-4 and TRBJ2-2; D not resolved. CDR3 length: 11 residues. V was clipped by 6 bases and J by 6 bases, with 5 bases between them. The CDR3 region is CASRSPGELFF. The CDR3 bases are TGTGCCAGCAGGTCCCCCGGGGAGCTGTTTTTT.

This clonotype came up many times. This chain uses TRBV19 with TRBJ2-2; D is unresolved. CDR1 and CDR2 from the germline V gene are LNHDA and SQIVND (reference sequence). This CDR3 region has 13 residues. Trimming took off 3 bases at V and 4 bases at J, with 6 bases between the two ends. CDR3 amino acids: CASSILSTGELFF. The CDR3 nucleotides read TGTGCCAGTAGTATCCTCAGCACCGGGGAGCTGTTTTTT. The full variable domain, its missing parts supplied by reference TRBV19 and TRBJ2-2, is DGGITQSPKYLFRKEGQNVTLSCEQNLNHDAMYWYRQDPGQGLRLIYYSQIVNDFQKGDIAEGYSVSREKKESFPLTVTSAQKNPTAFYLCASSILSTGELFFGEGSRLTVL.

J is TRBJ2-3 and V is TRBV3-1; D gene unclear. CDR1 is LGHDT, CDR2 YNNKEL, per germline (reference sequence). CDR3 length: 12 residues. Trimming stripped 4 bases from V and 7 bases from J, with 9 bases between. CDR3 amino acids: CASSLPSYTQYF. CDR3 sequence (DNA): TGTGCCAGCAGCCTCCCATCTTATACGCAGTATTTT.

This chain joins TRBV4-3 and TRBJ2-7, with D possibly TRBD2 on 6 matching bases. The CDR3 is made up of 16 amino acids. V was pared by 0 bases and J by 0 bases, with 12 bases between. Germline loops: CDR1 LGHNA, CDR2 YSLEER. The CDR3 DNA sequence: TGCGCCAGCAGCCAAGATCCGAGCGGGCCCTCCTACGAGCAGTACTTC. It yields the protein CASSQDPSGPSYEQYF.

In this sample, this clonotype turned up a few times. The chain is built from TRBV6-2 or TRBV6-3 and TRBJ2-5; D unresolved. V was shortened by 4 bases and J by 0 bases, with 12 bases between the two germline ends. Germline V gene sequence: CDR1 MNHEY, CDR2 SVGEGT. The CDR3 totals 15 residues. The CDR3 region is CASSWDGNYQETQYF. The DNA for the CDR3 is TGTGCCAGCAGTTGGGATGGGAATTACCAAGAGACCCAGTACTTC.